This T cell receptor (beta chain) appears in the sequencing data of a study of cytomegalovirus exposure and HLA in healthy donors. Germline V gene data show CDR1 as SGDLS and CDR2 as YYNGEE. The CDR3 sequence is 17 residues long. V dropped 0 bases and J dropped 4 bases, with 19 bases sitting between them. Generated by immunoSEQ multiplex PCR, the TCRdb table keeps only in-frame clones and is missing some. Among fewer than 100,000 clones, approximately 91% were seen once, and the ten largest hold approximately 2%. The chain combines TRBV9 with TRBJ1-2; D remains ambiguous. This receptor was taken from a man aged 25 to 45 in good health and CMV-seronegative. Sequences were obtained from PBMCs. The CDR3 DNA reads as TGTGCCAGCAGCGTAGGCGGCAGCCAAACCTACTCCTATGGCTACACCTTC. This codes for CASSVGGSQTYSYGYTF.